The clone carrying this TCR beta chain occurred many times. These data come from a study of early T cells in non-severe SARS-CoV-2 infection. Study background: Unsorted whole-blood RNA was sequenced in bulk, leaving chains unpaired.

One entry per CDR3 protein, called by TCRdb with MiXCR from the 5' RACE reads. The sample lists roughly 75,000 distinct CDR3 sequences, less than 20% occurring once. The TCR was taken from an adult who was a healthcare worker with PCR-confirmed SARS-CoV-2 infection or an uninfected control (not recorded which). Sequenced input: whole blood.

The CDR3 here is CASSNRGPTEAFF. CDR3 bases: TGTGCCAGCAGCAACAGGGGGCCCACTGAAGCTTTCTTT. The rearrangement links TRBV12-3 or TRBV12-4 to TRBJ1-1; 9 bases align to TRBD1. J lost 4 bases, V lost 6 bases, and 3 bases had no gene match. The CDR3 consists of 13 residues.